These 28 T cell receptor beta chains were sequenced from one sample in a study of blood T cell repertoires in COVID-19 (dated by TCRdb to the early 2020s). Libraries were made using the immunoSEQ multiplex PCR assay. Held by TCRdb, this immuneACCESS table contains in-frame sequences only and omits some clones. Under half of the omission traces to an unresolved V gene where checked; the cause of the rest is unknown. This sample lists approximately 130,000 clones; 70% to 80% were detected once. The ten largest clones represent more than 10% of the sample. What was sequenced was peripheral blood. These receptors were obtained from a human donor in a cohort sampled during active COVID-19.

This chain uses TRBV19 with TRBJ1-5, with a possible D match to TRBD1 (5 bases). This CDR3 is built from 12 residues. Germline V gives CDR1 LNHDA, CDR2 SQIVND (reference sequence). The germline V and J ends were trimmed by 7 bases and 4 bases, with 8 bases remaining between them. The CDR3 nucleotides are TGTGCCAGTACCTCAGGGAATCAGCCCCAGCATTTT. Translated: CASTSGNQPQHF.

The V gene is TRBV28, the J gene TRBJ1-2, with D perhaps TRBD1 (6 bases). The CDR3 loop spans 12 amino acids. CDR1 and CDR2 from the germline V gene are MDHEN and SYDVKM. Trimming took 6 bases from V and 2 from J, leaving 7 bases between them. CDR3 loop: CASRQGNYGYTF. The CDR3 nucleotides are TGTGCCAGCAGACAGGGCAACTATGGCTACACCTTC.

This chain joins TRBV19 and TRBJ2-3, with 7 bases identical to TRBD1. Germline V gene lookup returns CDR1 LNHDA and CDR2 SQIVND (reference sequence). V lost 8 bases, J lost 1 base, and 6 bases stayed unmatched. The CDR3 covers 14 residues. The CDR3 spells CASGRDRRTDTQYF. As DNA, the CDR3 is TGTGCCAGTGGCCGGGACAGACGCACAGATACGCAGTATTTT.

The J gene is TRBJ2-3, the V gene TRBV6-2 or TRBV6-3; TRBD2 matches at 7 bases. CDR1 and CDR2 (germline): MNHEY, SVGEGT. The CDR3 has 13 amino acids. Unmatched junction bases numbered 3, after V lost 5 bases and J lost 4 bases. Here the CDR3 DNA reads TGTGCCAGCAGTAGGGACTACTCAGATACGCAGTATTTT. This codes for CASSRDYSDTQYF.

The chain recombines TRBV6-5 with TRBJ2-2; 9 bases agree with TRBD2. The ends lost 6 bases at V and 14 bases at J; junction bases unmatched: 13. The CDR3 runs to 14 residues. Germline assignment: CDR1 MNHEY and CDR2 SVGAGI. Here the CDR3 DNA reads TGTGCCAGCAGGGGGACTAGCCCTGGGGCGGGCCTGTTTTTT. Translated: CASRGTSPGAGLFF.

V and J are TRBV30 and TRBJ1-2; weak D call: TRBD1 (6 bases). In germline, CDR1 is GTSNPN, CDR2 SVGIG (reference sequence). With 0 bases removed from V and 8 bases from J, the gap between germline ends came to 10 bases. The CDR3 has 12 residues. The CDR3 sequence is CAWSVLGAGYTF. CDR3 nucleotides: TGTGCCTGGAGTGTACTGGGGGCAGGCTACACCTTC.

Here the CDR3 reads CASSYSAGSSNSPLHF. DNA for the CDR3: TGTGCCAGCAGTTACTCGGCCGGGAGTAGTAATTCACCCCTCCACTTT. The chain links TRBV6-5 to TRBJ1-6; D is unclear. Trimming pared 0 bases from V and 6 bases from J, leaving 12 bases between. CDR1 MNHEY and CDR2 SVGAGI come from the germline V gene. This CDR3 is 16 amino acids long.

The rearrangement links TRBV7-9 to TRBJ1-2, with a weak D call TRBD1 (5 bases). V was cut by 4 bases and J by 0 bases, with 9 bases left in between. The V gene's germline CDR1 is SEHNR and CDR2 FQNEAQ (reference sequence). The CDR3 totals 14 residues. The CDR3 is CASSSTEANYGYTF. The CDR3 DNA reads TGTGCCAGCAGCTCGACAGAAGCTAACTATGGCTACACCTTC.

The CDR3 is CASSESHRYATNEKLFF. CDR3 in DNA: TGTGCCAGTAGTGAGTCTCACCGTTATGCAACTAATGAAAAACTGTTTTTT. The chain combines TRBV19 with TRBJ1-4, with unresolved D. V was trimmed by 5 bases and J by 0 bases, leaving 16 bases between them. CDR1 and CDR2 from the germline V gene are LNHDA and SQIVND (reference sequence). The CDR3 loop spans 17 amino acids.

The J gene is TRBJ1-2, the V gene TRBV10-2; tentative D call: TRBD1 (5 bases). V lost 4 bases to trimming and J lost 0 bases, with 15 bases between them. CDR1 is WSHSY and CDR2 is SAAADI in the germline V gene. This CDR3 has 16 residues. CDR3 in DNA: TGCGCCAGCAGTGTGGACAACCGAGCCCCTAACTATGGCTACACCTTC. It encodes CASSVDNRAPNYGYTF.

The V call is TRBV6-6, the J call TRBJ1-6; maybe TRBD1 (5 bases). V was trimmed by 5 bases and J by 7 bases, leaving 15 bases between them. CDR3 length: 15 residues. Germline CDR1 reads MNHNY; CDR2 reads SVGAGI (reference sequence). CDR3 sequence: CASSRRSGVNSPLHF. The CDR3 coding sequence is TGTGCCAGCAGTCGACGTTCGGGGGTGAATTCACCCCTCCACTTT.

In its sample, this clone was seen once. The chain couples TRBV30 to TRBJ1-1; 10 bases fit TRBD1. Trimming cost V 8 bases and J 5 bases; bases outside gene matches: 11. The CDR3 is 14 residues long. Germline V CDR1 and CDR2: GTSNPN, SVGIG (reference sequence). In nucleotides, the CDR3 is TGTGCCCAGACCGCGGGACAGGGGTGGACTGAAGCTTTCTTT. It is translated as CAQTAGQGWTEAFF.

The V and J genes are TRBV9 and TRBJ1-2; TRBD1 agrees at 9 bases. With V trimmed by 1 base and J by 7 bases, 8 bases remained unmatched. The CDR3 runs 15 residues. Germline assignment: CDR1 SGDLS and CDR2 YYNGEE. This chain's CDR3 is CASSVMAGTGTGYTF. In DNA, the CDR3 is TGTGCCAGCAGCGTAATGGCCGGGACAGGGACTGGCTACACCTTC.

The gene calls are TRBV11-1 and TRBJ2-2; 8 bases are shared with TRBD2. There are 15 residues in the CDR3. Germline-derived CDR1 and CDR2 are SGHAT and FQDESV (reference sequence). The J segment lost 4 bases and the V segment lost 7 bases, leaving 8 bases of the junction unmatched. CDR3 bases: TGTGCCAGCACCCCAAACGCGGGAGGCACCGGGGAGCTGTTTTTT. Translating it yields CASTPNAGGTGELFF.

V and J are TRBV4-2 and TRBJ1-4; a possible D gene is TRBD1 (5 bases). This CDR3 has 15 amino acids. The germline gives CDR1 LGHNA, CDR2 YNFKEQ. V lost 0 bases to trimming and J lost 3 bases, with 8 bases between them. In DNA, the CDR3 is TGTGCCAGCAGCCAAGAATGGGGCTCTAATGAAAAACTGTTTTTT. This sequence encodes CASSQEWGSNEKLFF.

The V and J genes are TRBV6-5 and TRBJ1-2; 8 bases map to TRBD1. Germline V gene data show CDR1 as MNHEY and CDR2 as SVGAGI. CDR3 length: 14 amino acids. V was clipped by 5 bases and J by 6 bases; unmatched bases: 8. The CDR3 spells CASSPQWDRNGYTF. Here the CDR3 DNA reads TGTGCCAGCAGTCCCCAATGGGACAGGAATGGCTACACCTTC.

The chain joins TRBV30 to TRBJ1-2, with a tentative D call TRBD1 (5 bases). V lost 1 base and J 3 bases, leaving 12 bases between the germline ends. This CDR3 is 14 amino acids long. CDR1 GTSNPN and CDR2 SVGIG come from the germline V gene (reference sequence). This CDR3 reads CAWSAKGFDYGYTF. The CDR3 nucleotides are TGTGCCTGGAGTGCAAAGGGGTTCGACTATGGCTACACCTTC.

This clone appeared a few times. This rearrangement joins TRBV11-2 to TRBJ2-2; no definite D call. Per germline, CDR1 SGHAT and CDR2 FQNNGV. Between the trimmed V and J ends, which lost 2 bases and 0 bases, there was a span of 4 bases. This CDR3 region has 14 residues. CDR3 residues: CASSLTANTGELFF. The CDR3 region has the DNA TGTGCCAGCAGCTTAACGGCGAACACCGGGGAGCTGTTTTTT.

This CDR3 reads CASRISQGYPEAFF. CDR3 DNA: TGTGCCAGCAGAATATCCCAGGGGTACCCTGAAGCTTTCTTT. V gene TRBV5-5 combines with J gene TRBJ1-1; perhaps TRBD1 as D (6 bases). The germline gives CDR1 SGHKS, CDR2 YYEKEE (reference sequence). The CDR3 covers 14 residues. Trimming stripped 5 bases from V and 6 bases from J, with 17 bases between.

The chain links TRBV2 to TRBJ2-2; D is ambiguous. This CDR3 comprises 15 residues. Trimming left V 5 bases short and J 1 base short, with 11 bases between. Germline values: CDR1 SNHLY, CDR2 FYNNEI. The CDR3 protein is CASSSNRQNTGELFF. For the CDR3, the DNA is TGTGCCAGCAGTTCGAATCGACAGAACACCGGGGAGCTGTTTTTT.

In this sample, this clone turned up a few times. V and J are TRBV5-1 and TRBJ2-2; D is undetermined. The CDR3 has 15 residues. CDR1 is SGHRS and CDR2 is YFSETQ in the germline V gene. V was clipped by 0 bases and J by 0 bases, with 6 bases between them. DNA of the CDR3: TGCGCCAGCAGCTTGGTCAGGACGAACACCGGGGAGCTGTTTTTT. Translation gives CASSLVRTNTGELFF.

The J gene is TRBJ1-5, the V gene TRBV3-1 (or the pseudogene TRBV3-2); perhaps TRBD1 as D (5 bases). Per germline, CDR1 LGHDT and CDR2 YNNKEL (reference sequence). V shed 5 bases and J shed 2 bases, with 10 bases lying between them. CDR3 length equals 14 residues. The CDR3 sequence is CASSTQGGNQPQHF. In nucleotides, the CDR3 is TGTGCCAGCAGCACTCAGGGTGGCAATCAGCCCCAGCATTTT.

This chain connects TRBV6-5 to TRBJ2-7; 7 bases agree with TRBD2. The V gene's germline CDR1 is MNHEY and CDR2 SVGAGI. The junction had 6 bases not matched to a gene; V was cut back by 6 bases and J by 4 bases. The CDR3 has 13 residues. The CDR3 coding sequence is TGTGCCAGCAGGGCTAGCGGAGGATACGAGCAGTACTTC. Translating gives CASRASGGYEQYF.

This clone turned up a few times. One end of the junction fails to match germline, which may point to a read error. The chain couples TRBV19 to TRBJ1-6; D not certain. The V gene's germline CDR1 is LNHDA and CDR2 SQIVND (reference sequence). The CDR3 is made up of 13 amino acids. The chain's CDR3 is CASSMAEDSPLHF. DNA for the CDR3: TGTGCCAGTAGTATGGCAGAGGATTCCCCCCTCCACTTT.

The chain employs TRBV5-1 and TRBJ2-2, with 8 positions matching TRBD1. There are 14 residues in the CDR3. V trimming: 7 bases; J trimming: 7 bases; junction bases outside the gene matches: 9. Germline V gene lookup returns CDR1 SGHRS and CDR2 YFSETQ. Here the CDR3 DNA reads TGCGCCAGCGTAAGACAGGGGTTCGGCGGGGAGCTGTTTTTT. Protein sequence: CASVRQGFGGELFF.

The CDR3 DNA reads TGCGCCAGCAGCTTGGCGCTAGCGTTGGGGAGATACGAGCAGTACTTC. It specifies CASSLALALGRYEQYF. V gene TRBV5-1 combines with J gene TRBJ2-7; a weak D match, TRBD2 (6 bases). CDR3 length equals 16 residues. Trimming stripped 0 bases from V and 4 bases from J, with 17 bases between. Germline CDR1 SGHRS, CDR2 YFSETQ. The full variable domain, with the rest looked up from reference TRBV5-1 and TRBJ2-7, is KAGVTQTPRYLIKTRGQQVTLSCSPISGHRSVSWYQQTPGQGLQFLFEYFSETQRNKGNFPGRFSGRQFSNSRSEMNVSTLELGDSALYLCASSLALALGRYEQYFGPGTRLTVT.

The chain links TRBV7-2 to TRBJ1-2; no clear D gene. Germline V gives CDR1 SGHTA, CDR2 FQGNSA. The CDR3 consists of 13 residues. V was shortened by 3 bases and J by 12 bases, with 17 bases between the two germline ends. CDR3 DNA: TGTGCCAGCAGCTTGTCAGGTTACCCGCCTAACACCTTC. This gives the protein CASSLSGYPPNTF.

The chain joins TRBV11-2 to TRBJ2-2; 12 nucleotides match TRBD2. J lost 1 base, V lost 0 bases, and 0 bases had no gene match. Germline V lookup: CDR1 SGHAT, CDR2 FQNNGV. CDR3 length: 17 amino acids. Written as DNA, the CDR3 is TGTGCCAGCAGCTTAGAACTAGCGGGGGGGAACACCGGGGAGCTGTTTTTT. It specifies CASSLELAGGNTGELFF.